The entry below gives a single TCR beta chain sequence along with its context. The antigen is not known. This record belongs to a study of T cell responses to AZD1222 COVID-19 vaccine. Background on the study: Second-dose groups at about 4 or about 12 weeks were pooled.

Clones were sequenced by immunoSEQ multiplex PCR, and TCRdb holds only the in-frame ones, with some missing. The table records some 140,000 clones, 88% of them present only once. Findings of the study overall: Spike-specific TCR breadth and depth rose after two AZD1222 doses.

V gave up 1 base and J gave up 3 bases; unmatched junction bases: 4. Looked up from germline, CDR1 is SGHAT and CDR2 is FQNNGV. CDR3 size: 15 residues. The genes are TRBV11-2 and TRBJ2-7; 9 nucleotides line up with TRBD1. This specimen consisted of peripheral blood, obtained on day 0 of AZD1222 vaccination. This sequence originates from an adult in good health. CDR3 in amino acids: CASSLAWTGDYEQYF. CDR3 DNA: TGTGCCAGCAGCTTAGCGTGGACAGGGGACTACGAGCAGTACTTC. Looking up the rest from reference TRBV11-2 and TRBJ2-7 gives the full variable domain: EAGVAQSPRYKIIEKRQSVAFWCNPISGHATLYWYQQILGQGPKLLIQFQNNGVVDDSQLPKDRFSAERLKGVDSTLKIQPAKLEDSAVYLCASSLAWTGDYEQYFGPGTRLTVT.